The rows below give T cell receptor beta chains drawn from one sample of a study of blood T cell repertoires in COVID-19. Using immunoSEQ multiplex PCR, the repertoire was profiled, and TCRdb retains in-frame clones only, with some absent. The sample lists approximately 250,000 clones, roughly 88% occurring once. The source material was PBMCs or T cells enriched from blood (not recorded which). Source of these receptors: a middle-aged woman with acute COVID-19. Both conserved end residues are part of each CDR3. The order of the fields is J gene, clone size, D gene, V gene, CDR3 protein, CDR3 DNA. D genes are given only for firm matches. Some rows have no size entry. The others give once, few or many, or a class for an expanded clone.

TRBJ1-2 . TRBD1 TRBV7-8 CASSRDRGDGYTF TGTGCCAGCAGCCGGGACAGGGGCGATGGCTACACCTTC
TRBJ1-1 few TRBD1 TRBV2 CASSAETTGISEAFF TGTGCCAGCAGTGCCGAGACGACAGGGATATCTGAAGCTTTCTTT
TRBJ2-3 . TRBD2 TRBV9 CASSTGTSDTQYF TGTGCCAGCAGCACCGGGACTAGTGATACGCAGTATTTT
TRBJ1-2 . . TRBV29-1 CSVLANYGYTF TGCAGCGTTTTGGCAAACTATGGCTACACCTTC
TRBJ2-7 . TRBD2 TRBV3-1/TRBV3-2 CASSRILAGEQYF TGTGCCAGCAGCCGAATACTAGCGGGAGAGCAGTACTTC
TRBJ1-1 . . TRBV6-5 CASSYSIGETEAFF TGTGCCAGCAGTTACTCTATCGGGGAAACTGAAGCTTTCTTT
TRBJ1-5 . . TRBV2 CASSTGQSVQPQHF TGTGCCAGCAGTACCGGACAGTCGGTTCAGCCCCAGCATTTT
TRBJ1-1 . . TRBV19 CASTVDRDTEAFF TGTGCCAGTACCGTTGACCGGGACACTGAAGCTTTCTTT
TRBJ2-2 . TRBD2 TRBV18 CASSRGGSGTGELFF TGTGCCAGCTCACGAGGCGGGAGTGGCACCGGGGAGCTGTTTTTT
TRBJ2-3 . TRBD2 TRBV18 CASSPVRASGSGFTDTQYF TGTGCCAGCTCACCAGTCCGGGCTAGCGGGAGTGGATTCACAGATACGCAGTATTTT
TRBJ2-5 . . TRBV21-1 CASSKGQQGVCQETQYF TGTGCCAGCAGCAAAGGCCAACAGGGCGTTTGCCAAGAGACCCAGTACTTC
TRBJ2-2 . TRBD1 TRBV3-1/TRBV3-2 CASSQPGTATNTGELFF TGTGCCAGCAGCCAGCCCGGGACAGCGACGAACACCGGGGAGCTGTTTTTT
TRBJ1-1 . . TRBV25-1 CASSVLGQSNTEAFF TGTGCCAGCAGTGTGTTGGGCCAGAGCAACACTGAAGCTTTCTTT
TRBJ1-2 . TRBD1 TRBV11-3 CASSPASQGVNYGYTF TGTGCCAGCAGCCCCGCCAGCCAGGGGGTAAACTATGGCTACACCTTC
TRBJ2-1 few . TRBV7-9 CASSITQGSGEQFF TGTGCCAGCAGCATAACACAGGGTTCGGGTGAGCAGTTCTTC
TRBJ2-2 . TRBD1 TRBV7-6 CASSPRTGGTGELFF TGTGCCAGCAGCCCCCGGACAGGGGGCACCGGGGAGCTGTTTTTT
TRBJ1-1 . TRBD1 TRBV29-1 CSVDPETGAVTEAFF TGCAGCGTTGACCCAGAGACAGGGGCAGTCACTGAAGCTTTCTTT
TRBJ1-2 . . TRBV7-3 CASSADINNYGYTF TGTGCCAGCAGCGCGGACATAAATAACTATGGCTACACCTTC
TRBJ1-2 . . TRBV29-1 CRLANRLVGYGYTF TGCAGGCTTGCAAACAGGCTCGTCGGGTATGGCTACACCTTC
TRBJ2-1 . TRBD2 TRBV29-1 CSLLRAGDSYNEQFF TGCAGCCTACTTAGAGCGGGGGACTCCTACAATGAGCAGTTCTTC
TRBJ1-2 once . TRBV18 CASSPPLTANYGYTF TGTGCCAGCTCACCACCGTTGACAGCTAACTATGGCTACACCTTC
TRBJ1-2 . TRBD1 TRBV7-9 CASSLAPGQRRLGYTF TGTGCCAGCAGCTTAGCGCCGGGACAGCGCCGGTTGGGCTACACCTTC
TRBJ1-2 . TRBD1 TRBV5-6 CASSNGQGANYGYTF TGTGCCAGCAGCAACGGACAGGGGGCTAACTATGGCTACACCTTC
TRBJ2-6 . . TRBV5-4 CASSLVTGSLAGANVLTF TGTGCCAGCAGCTTGGTCACCGGGAGTCTAGCTGGGGCCAACGTCCTGACTTTC
TRBJ2-5 once . TRBV28 CASSLSDWEKTQYF TGTGCCAGCAGTTTGTCGGACTGGGAGAAGACCCAGTACTTC
TRBJ1-2 . TRBD1 TRBV10-3 CAISVGQGSGADYGYTF TGTGCCATCAGTGTCGGACAGGGGTCGGGGGCTGACTATGGCTACACCTTC
TRBJ2-5 . . TRBV7-9 CASSLVGQGWETQYF TGTGCCAGCAGCTTAGTAGGTCAGGGATGGGAGACCCAGTACTTC
TRBJ2-1 . TRBD2 TRBV7-3 CASSLIPREGLNEQFF TGTGCCAGCAGCTTAATTCCGCGGGAGGGGCTCAATGAGCAGTTCTTC
TRBJ1-5 few . TRBV9 CASSVGSGVNQPQHF TGTGCCAGCAGCGTAGGGTCAGGGGTCAATCAGCCCCAGCATTTT
TRBJ2-1 . . TRBV9 CASSVDWGTSYNEQFF TGTGCCAGCAGCGTAGACTGGGGCACTTCCTACAATGAGCAGTTCTTC
TRBJ1-1 . TRBD1 TRBV7-8 CASSLVGGATEAFF TGTGCCAGCAGCTTAGTAGGGGGCGCCACTGAAGCTTTCTTT
TRBJ1-2 . TRBD1 TRBV10-1 CASSDGRGYGYTF TGCGCCAGCAGTGATGGCAGGGGGTACGGCTACACCTTC
TRBJ1-1 . TRBD1 TRBV28 CASSLFGTGGFGTEAFF TGTGCCAGCAGTTTATTCGGGACAGGGGGGTTTGGCACTGAAGCTTTCTTT
TRBJ2-2 . . TRBV5-1 CASSSQTRPNTGELFF TGCGCCAGCAGCTCTCAGACTAGGCCGAACACCGGGGAGCTGTTTTTT
TRBJ2-1 . TRBD2 TRBV7-8 CASSSLLAGAIYNEQFF TGTGCCAGCAGCTCTTTACTAGCGGGAGCTATCTACAATGAGCAGTTCTTC
TRBJ1-2 . TRBD1 TRBV28 CASSPDPTGVYGYTF TGTGCCAGCAGCCCAGATCCGACAGGGGTCTATGGCTACACCTTC
TRBJ1-6 . . TRBV4-3 CASSRAGADNSPLHF TGCGCCAGCAGCCGCGCGGGGGCAGATAATTCACCCCTCCACTTT
TRBJ2-5 . TRBD1 TRBV12-5 CASGSGQGEETQYF TGTGCTAGTGGTTCCGGACAGGGCGAAGAGACCCAGTACTTC
TRBJ1-1 . . TRBV14 CASSQDWQGHAFF TGTGCCAGCAGCCAAGATTGGCAGGGGCACGCTTTCTTT
TRBJ2-1 . . TRBV7-9 CASSVRTVDEQFF TGTGCCAGCAGCGTCCGGACAGTGGATGAGCAGTTCTTC
TRBJ1-6 . . TRBV5-1 CASSLADRGFSPLHF TGCGCCAGCAGCTTGGCCGATAGGGGTTTTTCACCCCTCCACTTT
TRBJ1-1 . TRBD1 TRBV7-9 CASSPLSTGLGTEAFF TGTGCCAGCAGCCCACTATCGACAGGGTTGGGCACTGAAGCTTTCTTT
TRBJ1-4 . . TRBV4-3 CASSPHGASTNEKLFF TGCGCCAGCTCCCCCCATGGGGCTTCAACTAATGAAAAACTGTTTTTT
TRBJ2-7 . . TRBV18 CASSPSSYEQYF TGTGCCAGCTCACCCAGCTCCTACGAGCAGTACTTC
TRBJ2-7 . TRBD1 TRBV9 CASSVSSGTGVSYEQYF TGTGCCAGCAGCGTAAGCTCGGGGACAGGGGTATCCTACGAGCAGTACTTC
TRBJ2-1 . TRBD2 TRBV3-1/TRBV3-2 CASSLLTSGKGNEQFF TGTGCCAGCAGCCTCCTGACTAGCGGCAAGGGGAATGAGCAGTTCTTC
TRBJ1-1 . . TRBV19 CASKAVLEAFF TGTGCCAGTAAAGCGGTTCTTGAAGCTTTCTTT
TRBJ2-7 once TRBD1 TRBV18 CASSPGQVTASYEQYF TGTGCCAGCTCCCCCGGACAGGTTACGGCCTCCTACGAGCAGTACTTC
TRBJ2-2 . TRBD1 TRBV18 CASSPTGDTGELFF TGTGCCAGCTCACCTACAGGGGACACCGGGGAGCTGTTTTTT